One T cell receptor (beta chain) is described in this entry. The assay was immunoSEQ multiplex PCR, and TCRdb's table has in-frame clones only and misses some. This table has approximately 180,000 clones, roughly 79% appearing once. The data are from a study of blood T cell repertoires in COVID-19. Looking at the study overall: PBMCs, B-cell-depleted T cells, or T cells provided the cDNA or gDNA that made up the material.

The germline V gene has CDR1 MNHEY and CDR2 SVGAGI. The trim removed 6 bases at V and 2 bases at J, leaving 7 bases unmatched. The CDR3 has 14 amino acids. The chain links TRBV6-5 to TRBJ2-7, with 7 bases that match TRBD2. Sample: peripheral blood. The TCR originated in a woman older than 75 with COVID-19, enrolled during active disease. CDR3: CASSKRAGPYEQYF. For the CDR3, the DNA is TGTGCCAGCAGCAAACGAGCGGGACCCTACGAGCAGTACTTC.